This T cell receptor (beta chain) was sequenced in a study of blood T cell repertoires in COVID-19. Across the whole study: Spain, Italy and the United States supplied samples that represented acute and convalescent COVID-19. PBMCs, B-cell-depleted T cells, or T cells were the source of the cDNA or gDNA that made up the material.

Germline CDR1 is SGHTA and CDR2 is FQGNSA. CDR3 length equals 15 residues. Trimming shortened V by 4 bases and J by 0 bases, and 10 bases separated the two germline ends. This clone was recorded only once. Sequencing used immunoSEQ multiplex PCR; TCRdb keeps in-frame clones, though not all of them. The repertoire includes nearly 45,000 clones, approximately 80% of them detected once, and about 20% sits in the top ten. This TCR came from a man aged 65 to 85 with acute or convalescent COVID-19. Input material: peripheral blood. The chain links TRBV7-2 to TRBJ1-3; D not resolved. CDR3 sequence reads: CASSSSSSSGNTIYF. CDR3 in DNA: TGTGCCAGCAGCTCATCATCTAGCTCTGGAAACACCATATATTTT.